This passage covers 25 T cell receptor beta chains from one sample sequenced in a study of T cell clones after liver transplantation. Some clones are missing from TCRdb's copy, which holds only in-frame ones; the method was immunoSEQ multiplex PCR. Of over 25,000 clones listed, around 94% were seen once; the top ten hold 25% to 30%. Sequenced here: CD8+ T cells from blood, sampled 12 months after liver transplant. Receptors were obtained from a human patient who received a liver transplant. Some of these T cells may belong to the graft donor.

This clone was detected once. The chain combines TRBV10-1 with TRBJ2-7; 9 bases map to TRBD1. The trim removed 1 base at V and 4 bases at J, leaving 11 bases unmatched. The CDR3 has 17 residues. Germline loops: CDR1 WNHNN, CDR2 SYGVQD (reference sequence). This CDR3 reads CASSEFPGQGPLYEQYF. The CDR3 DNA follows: TGCGCCAGCAGTGAGTTCCCGGGACAGGGCCCTTTGTACGAGCAGTACTTC.

The CDR3 spells CASSQGQTSGSTDTQYF. CDR3 in DNA: TGCGCCAGCAGCCAAGGGCAAACTAGCGGGAGTACAGATACGCAGTATTTT. The V and J genes are TRBV4-3 and TRBJ2-3; 11 nucleotides agree with TRBD2. This CDR3 region has 17 residues. Trimming at V came to 1 base and at J to 3 bases, leaving 6 bases not matched to a gene. CDR1 is LGHNA, CDR2 YSLEER, per germline.

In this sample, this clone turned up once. The CDR3 sequence is CASNDPPPEAGEISYEQYF. The CDR3 DNA reads as TGTGCCAGCAACGATCCACCCCCAGAAGCGGGAGAAATCTCCTACGAGCAGTACTTC. J is TRBJ2-7 and V is TRBV21-1; the table's D call TRBD2 went unverified against the DNA. TRBV21-1 is a pseudogene locus. The CDR3 consists of 19 residues.

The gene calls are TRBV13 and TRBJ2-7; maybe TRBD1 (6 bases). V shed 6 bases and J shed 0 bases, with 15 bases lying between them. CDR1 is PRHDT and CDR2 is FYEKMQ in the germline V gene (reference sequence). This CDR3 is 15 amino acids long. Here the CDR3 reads CASSHRDMSSYEQYF. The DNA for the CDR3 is TGTGCCAGCAGTCACCGGGACATGAGCTCCTACGAGCAGTACTTC. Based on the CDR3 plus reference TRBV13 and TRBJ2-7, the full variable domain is AAGVIQSPRHLIKEKRETATLKCYPIPRHDTVYWYQQGPGQDPQFLISFYEKMQSDKGSIPDRFSAQQFSDYHSELNMSSLELGDSALYFCASSHRDMSSYEQYFGPGTRLTVT.

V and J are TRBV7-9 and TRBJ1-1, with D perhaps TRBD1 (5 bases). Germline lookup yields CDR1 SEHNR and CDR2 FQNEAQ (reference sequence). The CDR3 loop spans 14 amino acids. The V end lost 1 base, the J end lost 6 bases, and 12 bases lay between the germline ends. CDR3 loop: CASSLGGEFSEAFF. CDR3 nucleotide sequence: TGTGCCAGCAGCTTAGGGGGGGAGTTCTCTGAAGCTTTCTTT.

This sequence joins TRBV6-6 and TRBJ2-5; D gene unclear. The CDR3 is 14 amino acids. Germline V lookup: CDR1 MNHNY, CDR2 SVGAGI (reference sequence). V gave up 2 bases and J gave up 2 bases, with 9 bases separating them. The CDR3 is CASSYATNQETQYF. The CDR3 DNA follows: TGTGCCAGCAGTTACGCTACAAATCAAGAGACCCAGTACTTC.

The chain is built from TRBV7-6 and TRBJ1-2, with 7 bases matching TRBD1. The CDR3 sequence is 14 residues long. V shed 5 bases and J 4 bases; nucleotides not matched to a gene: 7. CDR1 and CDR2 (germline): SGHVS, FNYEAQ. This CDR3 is CASSLPRDSYGYTF. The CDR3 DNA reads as TGTGCCAGCAGCCTTCCGCGGGACAGCTATGGCTACACCTTC.

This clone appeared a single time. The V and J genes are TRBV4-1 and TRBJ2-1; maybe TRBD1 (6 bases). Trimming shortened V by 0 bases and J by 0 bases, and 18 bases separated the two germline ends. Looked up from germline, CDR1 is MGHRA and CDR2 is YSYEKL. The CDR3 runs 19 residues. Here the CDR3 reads CASSQDPTGDTHSYNEQFF. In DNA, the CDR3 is TGCGCCAGCAGCCAAGACCCCACCGGGGACACCCACTCCTACAATGAGCAGTTCTTC.

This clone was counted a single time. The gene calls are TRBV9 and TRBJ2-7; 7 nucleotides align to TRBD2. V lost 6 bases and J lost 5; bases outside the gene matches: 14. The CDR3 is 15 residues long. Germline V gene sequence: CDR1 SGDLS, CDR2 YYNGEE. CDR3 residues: CASNPTGLYFHEQYF. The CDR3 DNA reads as TGTGCCAGCAACCCAACGGGACTATATTTCCACGAGCAGTACTTC. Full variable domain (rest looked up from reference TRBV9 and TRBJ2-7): DSGVTQTPKHLITATGQRVTLRCSPRSGDLSVYWYQQSLDQGLQFLIQYYNGEERAKGNILERFSAQQFPDLHSELNLSSLELGDSALYFCASNPTGLYFHEQYFGPGTRLTVT.

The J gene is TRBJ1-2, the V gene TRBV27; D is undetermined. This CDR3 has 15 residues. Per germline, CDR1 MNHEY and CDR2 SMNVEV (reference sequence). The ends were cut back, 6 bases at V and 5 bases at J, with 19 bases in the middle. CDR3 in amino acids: CASRPRSQVGYGYTF. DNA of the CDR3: TGTGCCAGCAGGCCCCGCTCTCAGGTGGGGTATGGCTACACCTTC.

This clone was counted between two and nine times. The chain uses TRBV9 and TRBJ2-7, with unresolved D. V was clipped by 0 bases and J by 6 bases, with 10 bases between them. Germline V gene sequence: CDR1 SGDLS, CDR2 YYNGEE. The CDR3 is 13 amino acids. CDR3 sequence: CASSVGSVGEQYF. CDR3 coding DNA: TGTGCCAGCAGCGTAGGTTCGGTCGGCGAGCAGTACTTC.

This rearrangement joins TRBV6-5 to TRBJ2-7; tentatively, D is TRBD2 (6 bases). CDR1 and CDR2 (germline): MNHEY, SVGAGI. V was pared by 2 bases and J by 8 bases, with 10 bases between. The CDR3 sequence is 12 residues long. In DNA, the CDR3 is TGTGCCAGCAGTTACGATGGGACTCAGCAGTACTTC. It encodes CASSYDGTQQYF.

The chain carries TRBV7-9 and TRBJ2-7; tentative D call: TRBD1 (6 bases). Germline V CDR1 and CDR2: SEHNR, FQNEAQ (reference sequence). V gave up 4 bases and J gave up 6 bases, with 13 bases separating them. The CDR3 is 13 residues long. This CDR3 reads CASSYPGVVEQYF. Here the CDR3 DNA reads TGTGCCAGCAGCTACCCAGGGGTGGTCGAGCAGTACTTC.

CDR3 DNA: TGTGCCAGCTCACCACTTCGGACCCAGATATCGGGCACCGGGGAGCTGTTTTTT. Translating it yields CASSPLRTQISGTGELFF. The chain carries TRBV18 and TRBJ2-2, with no clear D. V was cut by 1 base and J by 4 bases, with 19 bases left in between. The CDR3 covers 18 residues. Germline values: CDR1 KGHSH, CDR2 LQKENI.

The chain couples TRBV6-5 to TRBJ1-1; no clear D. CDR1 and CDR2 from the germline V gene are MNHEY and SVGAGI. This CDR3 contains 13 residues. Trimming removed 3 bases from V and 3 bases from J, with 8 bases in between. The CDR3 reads CASSYSGYTEAFF. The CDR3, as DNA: TGTGCCAGCAGTTATAGTGGCTACACTGAAGCTTTCTTT.

CDR3 nucleotide sequence: TGTGCCAGCAGTTACTCTTTAGTATCCGAGCAGTACTTC. It specifies CASSYSLVSEQYF. The chain carries TRBV6-6 and TRBJ2-7; no definite D call. Per germline, CDR1 MNHNY and CDR2 SVGAGI (reference sequence). This CDR3 has 13 residues. Trimming removed 0 bases from V and 6 bases from J, with 9 bases in between.

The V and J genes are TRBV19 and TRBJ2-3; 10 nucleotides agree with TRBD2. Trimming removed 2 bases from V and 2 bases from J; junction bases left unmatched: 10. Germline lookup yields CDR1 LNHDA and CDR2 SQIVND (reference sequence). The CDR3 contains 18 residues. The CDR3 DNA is TGTGCCAGTAGTATATGGCTAGCGGGAGAGCCGATCACAGATACGCAGTATTTT. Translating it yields CASSIWLAGEPITDTQYF.

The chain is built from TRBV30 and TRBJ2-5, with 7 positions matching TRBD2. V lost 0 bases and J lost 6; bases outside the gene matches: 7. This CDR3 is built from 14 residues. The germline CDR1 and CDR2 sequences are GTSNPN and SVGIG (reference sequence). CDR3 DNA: TGTGCCTGGAGTGTACCAGCGGGGTCCAAGACCCAGTACTTC. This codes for CAWSVPAGSKTQYF.

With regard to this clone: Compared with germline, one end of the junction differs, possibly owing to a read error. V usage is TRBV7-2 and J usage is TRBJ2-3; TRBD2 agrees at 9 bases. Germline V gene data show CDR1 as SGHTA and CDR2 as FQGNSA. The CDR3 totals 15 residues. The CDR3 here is CASSLGGTSTDTQYF. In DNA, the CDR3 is TGTGCCAGCAGCTTAGGGGGGACTAGCACGGATACGCAGTATTTT.

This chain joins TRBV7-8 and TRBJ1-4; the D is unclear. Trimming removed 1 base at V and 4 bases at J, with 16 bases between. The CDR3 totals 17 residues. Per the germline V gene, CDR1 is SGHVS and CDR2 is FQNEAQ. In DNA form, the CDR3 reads TGTGCCAGCAGCTTAGTCTTGACCGGGCTGGGTAATGAAAAACTGTTTTTT. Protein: CASSLVLTGLGNEKLFF.

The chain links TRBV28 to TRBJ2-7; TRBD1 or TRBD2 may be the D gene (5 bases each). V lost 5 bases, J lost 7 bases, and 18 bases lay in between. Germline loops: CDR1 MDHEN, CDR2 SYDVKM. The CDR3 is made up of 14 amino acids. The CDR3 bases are TGTGCCAGCAGTCTCCCGCTGGGGCGCGGGGAGCAGTACTTC. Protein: CASSLPLGRGEQYF.

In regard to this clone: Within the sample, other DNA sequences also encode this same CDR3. The CDR3 DNA reads TGCGCCAGCAGCTTGGGTGGATACGAGCAGTACTTC. Its translation: CASSLGGYEQYF. The chain links TRBV5-1 to TRBJ2-7; no clear D. The CDR3 is made up of 12 amino acids. Germline-derived CDR1 and CDR2 are SGHRS and YFSETQ. V was clipped by 0 bases and J by 4 bases, with 5 bases between them.

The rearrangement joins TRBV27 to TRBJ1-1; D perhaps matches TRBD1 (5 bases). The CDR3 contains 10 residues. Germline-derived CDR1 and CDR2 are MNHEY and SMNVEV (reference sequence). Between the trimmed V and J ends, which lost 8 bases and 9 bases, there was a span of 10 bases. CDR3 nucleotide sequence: TGTGCCAGCTTCGGGGGGAAAGCTTTCTTT. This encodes CASFGGKAFF.

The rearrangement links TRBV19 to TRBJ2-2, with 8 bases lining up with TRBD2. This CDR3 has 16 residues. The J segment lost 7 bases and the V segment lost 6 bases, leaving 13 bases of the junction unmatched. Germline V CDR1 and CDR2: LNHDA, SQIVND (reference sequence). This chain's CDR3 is CASRGAGQSGSGELFF. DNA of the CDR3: TGTGCCAGTAGAGGAGCGGGCCAAAGCGGGAGCGGGGAGCTGTTTTTT.

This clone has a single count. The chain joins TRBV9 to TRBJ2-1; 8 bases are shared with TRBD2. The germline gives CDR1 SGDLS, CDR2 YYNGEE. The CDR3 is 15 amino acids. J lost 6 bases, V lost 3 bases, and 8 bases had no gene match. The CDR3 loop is CASSAETSVFNEQFF. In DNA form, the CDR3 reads TGTGCCAGCAGCGCTGAGACTAGCGTCTTCAATGAGCAGTTCTTC.